Listed below are T cell receptor beta chains from one sample, sequenced in a study of cytomegalovirus exposure and HLA in healthy donors. The repertoire was sequenced with immunoSEQ multiplex PCR; TCRdb's copy has only in-frame clones and lacks some. This sample carries approximately 75,000 clones, about 78% of them seen once, and the ten largest clones take 0.85% to 1.3%. Specimen: PBMCs. These receptors were obtained from a male donor in good health and CMV-seronegative. CDR3s leave out the opening cysteine and the closing phenylalanine or tryptophan. The size entry is marked missing in some rows and otherwise reads once, few, many or a size class.

clone size	V gene	J gene	CDR3 protein
few	TRBV5-1	TRBJ1-2	ASSPGSGGASGGYT
.	TRBV6-1	TRBJ1-2	ASRPTGGVYGYT
.	TRBV7-8	TRBJ1-2	ASSLRGTGRLANYGYT
once	TRBV19	TRBJ2-3	ALPGQGLTDTQY
.	TRBV4-1	TRBJ2-7	ASSQAVASGAYEQY
.	TRBV18	TRBJ2-2	ASSPPGTANTGELF
.	TRBV4-1	TRBJ2-1	ASSQGFSGSSYNEQF
.	TRBV7-9	TRBJ2-2	ASSPGGELF
.	TRBV9	TRBJ1-3	ASSAQGFSGNTIY
.	TRBV7-2	TRBJ2-5	ASSLEQGVLTETQY
.	TRBV2	TRBJ2-1	ASSVKRGQDNEQF
.	TRBV4-3	TRBJ2-1	ASSQDWGRGTNEQF
few	TRBV7-6	TRBJ2-7	ASSLVSPNSEQY
.	TRBV7-2	TRBJ1-1	ASSVEAVVKTEAF
.	TRBV6-1	TRBJ1-2	ASSPAPPGQDGYT
.	TRBV4-3	TRBJ1-2	ASSQGQGEYSGFYGYT
.	TRBV18	TRBJ1-4	ASSPGQTAEKLF
.	TRBV5-1	TRBJ2-2	ASSFDIGSTGELF
few	TRBV10-3	TRBJ1-4	AISDSTGSNEKLF
.	TRBV5-6	TRBJ1-2	ASSLVRTANYGYP
.	TRBV4-3	TRBJ1-2	ASSQGLYAGNIYGYT
.	TRBV7-8	TRBJ2-5	ASSAKEGLAGVETQY
.	TRBV4-2	TRBJ2-1	ASSQTEDRPPYNEQF
.	TRBV7-7	TRBJ1-2	ASSLGGEGYGYT
.	TRBV29-1	TRBJ1-1	SVGGGFTEAF
once	TRBV5-1	TRBJ1-6	ASSVDSNNSPLH
.	TRBV7-2	TRBJ2-1	ASSLGLAEGGEQF
.	TRBV5-1	TRBJ2-7	ASSLGMGQTYEQY
once	TRBV14	TRBJ2-7	ASSPIAGTTYEQY
.	TRBV18	TRBJ1-1	ASSAGTGANTEAF
.	TRBV5-1	TRBJ2-7	ASRKMWEKSYEQY
.	TRBV4-1	TRBJ2-7	ASSSAGIDEQY
.	TRBV7-8	TRBJ2-3	ASSARHTLGTDTQY
.	TRBV19	TRBJ2-3	ASSIRVRRRGLEWTHTDTQY
.	TRBV11-2	TRBJ2-3	ASKSPYTDTQY
once	TRBV6-1	TRBJ2-7	ASLKAAMDKPEQY
.	TRBV28	TRBJ1-1	ASKGFRTLNTEAF
.	TRBV7-2	TRBJ1-6	ASSPGLYSPLN
.	TRBV6-1	TRBJ2-7	ASLPGQSYEQY
.	TRBV30	TRBJ1-1	ARQQGVNTEAF
few	TRBV18	TRBJ1-2	ASSPLTGGADYGYT
.	TRBV6-5	TRBJ1-1	ASSYSNGYTEAF
.	TRBV4-2	TRBJ1-3	ASSSGSGNTIY
.	TRBV4-3	TRBJ1-5	ASSQDGTGNSQPQH
.	TRBV6-5	TRBJ2-1	ASSSSGQGVRNEQF
.	TRBV7-8	TRBJ2-7	ASSVRGNGGEQY
.	TRBV11-3	TRBJ1-1	ASSRLGGHQRPMNTEAF